This TCR beta chain was identified in a study of blood T cell repertoires in COVID-19. As for the study in general: Acute and convalescent COVID-19 samples came from the United States, Italy and Spain. Sources were T cells, B-cell-depleted T cells, or PBMCs; the material itself was cDNA or gDNA.

The CDR3 has 16 residues. V was pared by 0 bases and J by 8 bases, with 17 bases between. Germline CDR1 reads MNHEY; CDR2 reads SVGAGI. The authors' processing: Researchers report that nucleated cell counts were estimated from reference gene primer amplification. Sequencing used immunoSEQ multiplex PCR; TCRdb keeps in-frame clones, though not all of them. For V, J and clone size, that table is used; D and trimming come from the DNA. The table records 140,000 or so clones, roughly four fifths of them present only once. Material for sequencing was peripheral blood. The clonotype comes from a human donor in a cohort sampled during active COVID-19. The gene calls are TRBV6-5 and TRBJ2-1; tentative D call: TRBD2 (5 bases). CDR3 bases: TGTGCCAGCAGTTACTCGAGGAGTAGCGCTGCCCATGAGCAGTTCTTC. Its translation: CASSYSRSSAAHEQFF.